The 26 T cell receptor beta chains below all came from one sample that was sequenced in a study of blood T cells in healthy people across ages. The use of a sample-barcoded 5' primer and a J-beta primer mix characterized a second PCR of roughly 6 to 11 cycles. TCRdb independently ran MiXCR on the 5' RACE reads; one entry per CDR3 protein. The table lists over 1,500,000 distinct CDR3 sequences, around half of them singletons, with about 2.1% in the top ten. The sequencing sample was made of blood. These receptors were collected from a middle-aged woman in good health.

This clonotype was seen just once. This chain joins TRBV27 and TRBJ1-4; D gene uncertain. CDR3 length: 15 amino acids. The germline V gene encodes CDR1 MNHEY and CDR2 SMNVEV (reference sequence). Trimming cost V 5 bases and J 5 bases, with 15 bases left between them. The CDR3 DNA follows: TGTGCCAGCAGTCTACAAGGACGGAAGAATGAAAAACTGTTTTTT. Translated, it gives CASSLQGRKNEKLFF.

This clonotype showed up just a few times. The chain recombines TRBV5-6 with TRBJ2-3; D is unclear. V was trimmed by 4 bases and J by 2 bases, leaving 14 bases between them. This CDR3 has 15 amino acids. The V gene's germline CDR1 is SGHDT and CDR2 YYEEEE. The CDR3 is CASSPWAVHTDTQYF. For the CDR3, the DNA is TGTGCCAGCAGCCCGTGGGCGGTACACACAGATACGCAGTATTTT.

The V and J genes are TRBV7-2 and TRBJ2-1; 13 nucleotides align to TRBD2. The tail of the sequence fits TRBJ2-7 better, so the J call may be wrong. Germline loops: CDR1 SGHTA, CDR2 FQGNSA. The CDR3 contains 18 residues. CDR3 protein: CASSLEGLAGDPSGEQYF. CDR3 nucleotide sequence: TGTGCCAGCAGCTTAGAAGGACTAGCGGGAGATCCCTCGGGGGAGCAGTACTTC.

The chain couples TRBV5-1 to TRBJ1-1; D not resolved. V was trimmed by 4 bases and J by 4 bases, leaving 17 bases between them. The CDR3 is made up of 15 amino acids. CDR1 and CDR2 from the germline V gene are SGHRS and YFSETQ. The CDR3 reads CASSPYEGGATEAFF. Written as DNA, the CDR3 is TGCGCCAGCAGCCCCTACGAGGGAGGAGCCACTGAAGCTTTCTTT.

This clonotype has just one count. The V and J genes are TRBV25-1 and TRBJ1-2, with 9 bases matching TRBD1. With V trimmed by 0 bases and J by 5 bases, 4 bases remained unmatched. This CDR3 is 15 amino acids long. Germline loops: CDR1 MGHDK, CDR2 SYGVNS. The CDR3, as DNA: TGTGCCAGCAGTGAATATGGGACAGGGATTTATGGCTACACCTTC. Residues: CASSEYGTGIYGYTF.

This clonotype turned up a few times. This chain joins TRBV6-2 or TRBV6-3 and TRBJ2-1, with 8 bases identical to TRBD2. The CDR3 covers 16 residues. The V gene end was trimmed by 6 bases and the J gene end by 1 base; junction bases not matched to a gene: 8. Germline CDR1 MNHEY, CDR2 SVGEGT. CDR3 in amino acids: CASRPSGGLSYNEQFF. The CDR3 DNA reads TGTGCCAGCAGGCCGAGCGGGGGCCTTTCCTACAATGAGCAGTTCTTC.

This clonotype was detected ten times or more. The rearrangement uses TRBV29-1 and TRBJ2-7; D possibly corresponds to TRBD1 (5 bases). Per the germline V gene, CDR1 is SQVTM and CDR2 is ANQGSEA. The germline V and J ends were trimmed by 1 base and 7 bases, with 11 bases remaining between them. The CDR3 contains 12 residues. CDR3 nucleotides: TGCAGCGTTGAAGCAGGGATTAGGGAGCAGTACTTC. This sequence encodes CSVEAGIREQYF.

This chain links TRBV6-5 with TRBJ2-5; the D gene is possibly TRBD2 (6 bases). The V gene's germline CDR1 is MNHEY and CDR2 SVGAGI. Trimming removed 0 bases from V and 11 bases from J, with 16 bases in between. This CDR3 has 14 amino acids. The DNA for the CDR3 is TGTGCCAGCAGTTACTCGACAGTCGGGGGTCAGCAGTACTTC. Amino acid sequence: CASSYSTVGGQQYF.

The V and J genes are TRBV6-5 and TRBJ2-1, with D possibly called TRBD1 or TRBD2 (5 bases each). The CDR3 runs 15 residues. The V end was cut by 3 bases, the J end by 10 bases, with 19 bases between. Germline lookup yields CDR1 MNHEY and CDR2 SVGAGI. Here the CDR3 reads CASSYSNRRLNEQFF. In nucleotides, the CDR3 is TGTGCCAGCAGTTATAGTAACAGGAGGTTAAACGAGCAGTTCTTC.

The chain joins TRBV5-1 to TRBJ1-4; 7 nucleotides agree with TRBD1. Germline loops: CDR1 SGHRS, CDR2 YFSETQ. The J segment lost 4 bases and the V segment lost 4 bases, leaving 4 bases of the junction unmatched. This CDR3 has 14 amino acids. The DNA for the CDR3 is TGCGCCAGCAGCGGGACAGACTTTAATGAAAAACTGTTTTTT. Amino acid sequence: CASSGTDFNEKLFF. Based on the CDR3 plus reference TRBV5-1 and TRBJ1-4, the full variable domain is KAGVTQTPRYLIKTRGQQVTLSCSPISGHRSVSWYQQTPGQGLQFLFEYFSETQRNKGNFPGRFSGRQFSNSRSEMNVSTLELGDSALYLCASSGTDFNEKLFFGSGTQLSVL.

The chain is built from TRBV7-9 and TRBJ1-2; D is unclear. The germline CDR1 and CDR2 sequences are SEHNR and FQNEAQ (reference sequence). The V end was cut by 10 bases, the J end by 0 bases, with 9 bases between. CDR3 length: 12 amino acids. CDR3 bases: TGTGCCAATGCACAAGCTAACTATGGCTACACCTTC. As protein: CANAQANYGYTF.

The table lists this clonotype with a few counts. The DNA for the CDR3 is TGTGCCAGCAGCCAAGCAGTCACTAGTTTCAATGAGCAGTTCTTC. Its protein is CASSQAVTSFNEQFF. The rearrangement joins TRBV4-2 to TRBJ2-1; weak D call: TRBD2 (5 bases). Trimming took 1 base from V and 6 from J, leaving 13 bases between them. Germline V gene sequence: CDR1 LGHNA, CDR2 YNFKEQ. CDR3 length: 15 amino acids.

CDR3 DNA: TGTGCCAGCAGTTTCGGGACAGGTTTGGGGGGCTACACCTTC. Its protein is CASSFGTGLGGYTF. The chain uses TRBV6-6 and TRBJ1-2; 8 bases are a match to TRBD1. V trimming: 4 bases; J trimming: 8 bases; junction bases outside the gene matches: 9. Germline V gene sequence: CDR1 MNHNY, CDR2 SVGAGI (reference sequence). There are 14 residues in the CDR3.

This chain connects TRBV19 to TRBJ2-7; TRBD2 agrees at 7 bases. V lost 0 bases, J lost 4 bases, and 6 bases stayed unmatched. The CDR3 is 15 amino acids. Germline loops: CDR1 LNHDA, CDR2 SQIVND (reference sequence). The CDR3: CASSIDGTNGYEQYF. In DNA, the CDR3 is TGTGCCAGTAGTATAGACGGGACTAATGGTTACGAGCAGTACTTC.

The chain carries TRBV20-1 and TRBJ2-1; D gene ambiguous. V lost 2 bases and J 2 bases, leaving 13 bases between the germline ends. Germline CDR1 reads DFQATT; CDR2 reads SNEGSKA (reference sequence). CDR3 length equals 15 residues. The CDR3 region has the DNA TGCAGTGCTAGATCGGCGGCGCATACCTACAATGAGCAGTTCTTC. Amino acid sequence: CSARSAAHTYNEQFF.

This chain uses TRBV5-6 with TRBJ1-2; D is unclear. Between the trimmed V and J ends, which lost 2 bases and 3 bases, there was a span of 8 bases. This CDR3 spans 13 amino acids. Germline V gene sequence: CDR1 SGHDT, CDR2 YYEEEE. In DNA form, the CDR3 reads TGTGCCAGCAGCTTTAAAGAATACTATGGCTACACCTTC. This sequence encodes CASSFKEYYGYTF.

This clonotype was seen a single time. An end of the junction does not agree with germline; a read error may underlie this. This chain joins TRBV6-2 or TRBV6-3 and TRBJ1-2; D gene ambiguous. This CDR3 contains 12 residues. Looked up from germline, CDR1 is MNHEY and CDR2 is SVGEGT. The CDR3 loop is CANSYDRGGYTF. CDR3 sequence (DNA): TGTGCCAACAGTTACGATCGGGGTGGCTACACCTTC.

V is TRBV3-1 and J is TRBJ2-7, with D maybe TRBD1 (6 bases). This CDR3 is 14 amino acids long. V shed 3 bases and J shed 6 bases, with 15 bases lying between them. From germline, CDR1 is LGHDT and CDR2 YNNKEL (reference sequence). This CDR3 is CASSQIGQTFEQYF. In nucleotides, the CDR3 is TGTGCCAGCAGCCAGATAGGACAGACGTTCGAGCAGTACTTC.

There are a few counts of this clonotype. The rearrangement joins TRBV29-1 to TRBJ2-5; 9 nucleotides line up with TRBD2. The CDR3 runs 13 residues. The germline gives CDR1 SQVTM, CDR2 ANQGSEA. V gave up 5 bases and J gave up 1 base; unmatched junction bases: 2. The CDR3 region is CSVSRGGQETQYF. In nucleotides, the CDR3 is TGCAGCGTTTCGCGGGGGGGCCAAGAGACCCAGTACTTC.

CDR3 residues: CSAREGARGNQPQHF. The CDR3 region has the DNA TGCAGTGCTAGAGAGGGGGCGAGAGGCAATCAGCCCCAGCATTTT. V usage is TRBV20-1 and J usage is TRBJ1-5; D possibly corresponds to TRBD1 (6 bases). The CDR3 extends over 15 amino acids. The V end was cut by 0 bases, the J end by 2 bases, with 11 bases between. The germline CDR1 and CDR2 sequences are DFQATT and SNEGSKA (reference sequence).

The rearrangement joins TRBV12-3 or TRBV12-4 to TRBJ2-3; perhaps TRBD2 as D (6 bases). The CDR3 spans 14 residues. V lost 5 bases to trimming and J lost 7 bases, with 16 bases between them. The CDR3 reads CASSTRPGGYTQYF. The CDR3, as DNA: TGTGCCAGCAGTACCAGGCCCGGGGGTTATACGCAGTATTTT.

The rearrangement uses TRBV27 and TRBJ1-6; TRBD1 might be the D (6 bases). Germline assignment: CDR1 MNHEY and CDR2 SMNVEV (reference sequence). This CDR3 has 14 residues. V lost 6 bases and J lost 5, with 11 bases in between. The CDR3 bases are TGTGCCAGCAGGTGGGGACAAAATAATTCACCCCTCCACTTT. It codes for CASRWGQNNSPLHF.

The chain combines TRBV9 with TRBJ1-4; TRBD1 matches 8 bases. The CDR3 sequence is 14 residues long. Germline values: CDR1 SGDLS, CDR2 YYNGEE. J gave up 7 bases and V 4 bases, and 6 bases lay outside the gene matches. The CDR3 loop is CASSTQGAREKLFF. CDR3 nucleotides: TGTGCCAGCAGCACCCAGGGGGCCCGTGAAAAACTGTTTTTT.

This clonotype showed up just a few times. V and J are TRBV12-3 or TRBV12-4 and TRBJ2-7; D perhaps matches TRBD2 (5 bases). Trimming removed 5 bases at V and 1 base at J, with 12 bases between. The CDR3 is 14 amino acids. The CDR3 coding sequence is TGTGCCAGCAGTAAAAGGACTTTTTCCTACGAGCAGTACTTC. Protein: CASSKRTFSYEQYF.

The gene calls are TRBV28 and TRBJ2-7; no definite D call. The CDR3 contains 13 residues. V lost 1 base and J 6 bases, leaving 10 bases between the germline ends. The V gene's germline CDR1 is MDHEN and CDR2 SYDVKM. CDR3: CASSLSPSLEQYF. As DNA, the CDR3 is TGTGCCAGCAGTTTATCCCCGTCACTCGAGCAGTACTTC.

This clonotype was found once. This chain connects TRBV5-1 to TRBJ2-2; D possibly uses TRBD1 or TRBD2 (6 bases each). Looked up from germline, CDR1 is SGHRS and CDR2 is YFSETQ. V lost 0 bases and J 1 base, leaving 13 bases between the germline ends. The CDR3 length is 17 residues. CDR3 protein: CASSLAGADKNTGELFF. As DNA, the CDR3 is TGCGCCAGCAGCTTGGCGGGGGCCGATAAGAACACCGGGGAGCTGTTTTTT.